These 32 T cell receptor beta chains originate from one sample sequenced in a study of CD8 T cell repertoires and HIV-1 epitope variants (dated by TCRdb to the early 2020s). Receptors were amplified or captured by the immunoSEQ multiplex PCR assay. TCRdb provides this immuneACCESS table in a form limited to in-frame rearrangements. Some clones are lacking; in checked studies, under half of them reflect an unresolved V gene, and why the rest are absent is not known. The sample table records about 90,000 clones; approximately 70% of these occur just once. Roughly 25% of the sample is taken by the ten largest. The sample comprised uncultured baseline CD8+ T cells from peripheral blood mononuclear cells (PBMCs). The receptors come from a male donor with HIV.

The V gene is TRBV19, the J gene TRBJ2-5; D gene unclear. The V end lost 5 bases, the J end lost 7 bases, and 14 bases lay between the germline ends. The CDR3 has 13 residues. Germline V CDR1 and CDR2: LNHDA, SQIVND (reference sequence). CDR3 sequence reads: CASSRASSGTQYF. CDR3 DNA: TGTGCCAGTAGTCGGGCTTCCTCCGGGACCCAGTACTTC.

This chain joins TRBV27 and TRBJ2-1; the match to TRBD2 covers 7 bases. Unmatched junction bases numbered 8, after V lost 3 bases and J lost 9 bases. Germline CDR1 MNHEY, CDR2 SMNVEV (reference sequence). The CDR3 extends over 14 amino acids. As DNA, the CDR3 is TGTGCCAGCAGTTTGTGGCGGGAGCAGGGTGAGCAGTTCTTC. It is translated as CASSLWREQGEQFF.

The chain employs TRBV10-3 and TRBJ2-7; the match to TRBD1 covers 8 bases. With 8 bases clipped from V and 0 bases from J, the junction kept 9 bases outside the gene matches. The CDR3 consists of 15 residues. CDR1 and CDR2 (germline): ENHRY, SYGVKD. The CDR3 coding sequence is TGTGCCATCCGGACAGGGTCGAGCAACTCCTACGAGCAGTACTTC. It codes for CAIRTGSSNSYEQYF.

This clone has more than one count but fewer than ten. The chain employs TRBV5-6 and TRBJ2-1; 7 bases agree with TRBD2. Trimming took 4 bases from V and 8 from J; bases not matched to a gene: 12. Germline V gene sequence: CDR1 SGHDT, CDR2 YYEEEE. The CDR3 contains 15 residues. In nucleotides, the CDR3 is TGTGCCAGCAGCCTACCCGGGAGGCCTCATCATGAGCAGTTCTTC. It yields the protein CASSLPGRPHHEQFF.

This clone was found a few times. J is TRBJ1-2 and V is TRBV4-2; D is ambiguous. This CDR3 region has 14 residues. V lost 0 bases, J lost 5 bases, and 10 bases lay in between. Germline V gene data show CDR1 as LGHNA and CDR2 as YNFKEQ. CDR3 bases: TGTGCCAGCAGCCAAGATAGGACGGCGTATGGCTACACCTTC. Encoded protein: CASSQDRTAYGYTF.

This chain links TRBV7-9 with TRBJ2-7; 8 nucleotides line up with TRBD1. The CDR3 is 12 amino acids. Germline values: CDR1 SEHNR, CDR2 FQNEAQ (reference sequence). V dropped 1 base and J dropped 9; count of bases not matched to a gene: 2. CDR3 protein: CASSLVGQGQYF. DNA of the CDR3: TGTGCCAGCAGCTTAGTAGGACAGGGGCAGTACTTC.

The chain carries TRBV5-6 and TRBJ2-7; 10 bases line up with TRBD2. The germline CDR1 and CDR2 sequences are SGHDT and YYEEEE. The CDR3 has 15 residues. The trim removed 0 bases at V and 3 bases at J, leaving 3 bases unmatched. The CDR3: CASSLALAGVYEQYF. CDR3 nucleotides: TGTGCCAGCAGCTTGGCTCTAGCGGGAGTCTACGAGCAGTACTTC. The full variable domain, its missing parts supplied by reference TRBV5-6 and TRBJ2-7, is DAGVTQSPTHLIKTRGQQVTLRCSPKSGHDTVSWYQQALGQGPQFIFQYYEEEERQRGNFPDRFSGHQFPNYSSELNVNALLLGDSALYLCASSLALAGVYEQYFGPGTRLTVT.

This clone was detected only once. V is TRBV5-1 and J is TRBJ2-1, with TRBD1 identical over 8 bases. Losses at the gene ends were 7 bases for V and 5 bases for J; bases not matched to a gene: 11. CDR1 is SGHRS and CDR2 is YFSETQ in the germline V gene. CDR3 size: 15 residues. CDR3 DNA: TGCGCCAGCCGTCCCGGTCAGGGGGCCCACAATGAGCAGTTCTTC. Protein product: CASRPGQGAHNEQFF.

The DNA of the CDR3 is TGTGCCAGCAGTGAGGTGGCGGGCAAGGGATACGGGGGGACCAAAAACATTCAGTACTTC. Residues: CASSEVAGKGYGGTKNIQYF. This sequence joins TRBV6-1 and TRBJ2-4; 7 bases are shared with TRBD2. V lost 3 bases, J lost 2 bases, and 19 bases stayed unmatched. This CDR3 has 20 amino acids. Germline V gene lookup returns CDR1 MNHNS and CDR2 SASEGT.

This chain connects TRBV7-8 to TRBJ1-1; no reliable D call. Germline CDR1 reads SGHVS; CDR2 reads FQNEAQ. Trimming removed 0 bases from V and 8 bases from J, with 7 bases in between. This CDR3 region has 12 residues. CDR3 loop: CASSLAYWEAFF. Written as DNA, the CDR3 is TGTGCCAGCAGCTTAGCGTACTGGGAAGCTTTCTTT.

CDR3 DNA sequence: TGTGCCAGCTCGCCAAACAGACTGACTAATGAAAAACTGTTTTTT. Protein sequence: CASSPNRLTNEKLFF. The rearrangement joins TRBV18 to TRBJ1-4; D is unclear. CDR1 is KGHSH and CDR2 is LQKENI in the germline V gene. The CDR3 is 15 residues long. Trimming took off 6 bases at V and 2 bases at J, with 13 bases between the two ends.

Notes on this clone: The same CDR3 can be traced to other DNA sequences in this sample. J is TRBJ1-1 and V is TRBV12-5; possibly TRBD1 for D (5 bases). The germline V gene has CDR1 LGHNT and CDR2 FRNRAP. The length of the CDR3 is 13 residues. V dropped 2 bases and J dropped 6 bases, with 10 bases sitting between them. This CDR3 is CASGLSRGAEAFF. The CDR3 DNA sequence: TGTGCTAGTGGTTTGAGCCGGGGCGCTGAAGCTTTCTTT.

This clone ranks as medium-sized. V gene TRBV30 combines with J gene TRBJ1-4; the D gene is possibly TRBD1 (5 bases). Looked up from germline, CDR1 is GTSNPN and CDR2 is SVGIG (reference sequence). V lost 4 bases and J lost 5, with 11 bases in between. The CDR3 is 13 amino acids. In nucleotides, the CDR3 is TGTGCCTGGAAAGCGGGGGGGAATGAAAAACTGTTTTTT. It encodes CAWKAGGNEKLFF.

CDR3 DNA: TGTGCTAGTGGTTTGGGAGGACAGGGTCAAGAGACCCAGTACTTC. Protein product: CASGLGGQGQETQYF. The chain is built from TRBV12-5 and TRBJ2-5; 8 bases align to TRBD1. V trimming: 1 base; J trimming: 2 bases; junction bases outside the gene matches: 3. This CDR3 comprises 15 residues. The germline V gene has CDR1 LGHNT and CDR2 FRNRAP.

This chain uses TRBV10-1 with TRBJ2-7; maybe TRBD2 (5 bases). V was shortened by 3 bases and J by 3 bases, with 9 bases between the two germline ends. The V gene's germline CDR1 is WNHNN and CDR2 SYGVQD (reference sequence). This CDR3 has 13 amino acids. In DNA, the CDR3 is TGCGCCAGCAGTGAAACTAGTAGCTACGAGCAGTACTTC. Its protein product is CASSETSSYEQYF.

This clone was found a few times. This chain links TRBV19 with TRBJ2-1, with D maybe TRBD2 (6 bases). V gave up 3 bases and J gave up 6 bases, with 9 bases separating them. This CDR3 region has 13 residues. CDR1 is LNHDA and CDR2 is SQIVND in the germline V gene (reference sequence). CDR3 sequence (DNA): TGTGCCAGTAGTATCTTAGCGGTCAATGAGCAGTTCTTC. This translates into CASSILAVNEQFF. The whole variable domain, remainder taken from reference TRBV19 and TRBJ2-1, is DGGITQSPKYLFRKEGQNVTLSCEQNLNHDAMYWYRQDPGQGLRLIYYSQIVNDFQKGDIAEGYSVSREKKESFPLTVTSAQKNPTAFYLCASSILAVNEQFFGPGTRLTVL.

This clone was found many times. The gene calls are TRBV19 and TRBJ1-3, with D possibly matching TRBD1 (6 bases). CDR3 size: 14 residues. Between the trimmed V and J ends, which lost 5 bases and 3 bases, there was a span of 11 bases. Germline values: CDR1 LNHDA, CDR2 SQIVND (reference sequence). The CDR3 DNA reads TGTGCCAGTAGTGCTGGACAGTTTGGAAACACCATATATTTT. Amino acid sequence: CASSAGQFGNTIYF.

The rearrangement joins TRBV2 to TRBJ1-6; tentatively, D is TRBD1 (6 bases). CDR1 is SNHLY, CDR2 FYNNEI, per germline. The CDR3 is 13 residues long. Trimming shortened V by 7 bases and J by 7 bases, and 11 bases separated the two germline ends. The CDR3 region has the DNA TGTGCCAGCATCCAGGGGTGGAATTCACCCCTCCACTTT. This sequence encodes CASIQGWNSPLHF.

The chain has TRBV4-1 and TRBJ2-1; 11 nucleotides match TRBD1. The CDR3 sequence is 16 residues long. The germline CDR1 and CDR2 sequences are MGHRA and YSYEKL. Losses at the gene ends were 3 bases for V and 5 bases for J; bases not matched to a gene: 6. The CDR3 coding sequence is TGCGCCAGCAGCCACCCTTTGGACAGGGGGCACAATGAGCAGTTCTTC. Protein product: CASSHPLDRGHNEQFF.

The V and J genes are TRBV9 and TRBJ1-1; D unclear. Per germline, CDR1 SGDLS and CDR2 YYNGEE. This CDR3 spans 12 amino acids. Trimming pared 3 bases from V and 6 bases from J, leaving 9 bases between. The CDR3 here is CASSDSGSEAFF. The DNA of the CDR3 is TGTGCCAGCAGCGATTCCGGGTCTGAAGCTTTCTTT.

The rearrangement joins TRBV7-3 to TRBJ2-3; D is ambiguous. This CDR3 spans 14 amino acids. Trimming cost V 2 bases and J 0 bases, with 6 bases left between them. Per the germline V gene, CDR1 is SGHTA and CDR2 is FQGTGA. The CDR3 DNA reads as TGTGCCAGCAGCTTATCGCACAGCACAGATACGCAGTATTTT. Its translation: CASSLSHSTDTQYF.

This chain joins TRBV27 and TRBJ2-1; 9 nucleotides match TRBD1. The CDR3 runs 15 residues. V shed 5 bases and J 4 bases; nucleotides not matched to a gene: 6. The germline V gene encodes CDR1 MNHEY and CDR2 SMNVEV (reference sequence). The CDR3 here is CASSTYRGPYNEQFF. For the CDR3, the DNA is TGTGCCAGCAGTACCTACAGGGGGCCATACAATGAGCAGTTCTTC.

The CDR3 sequence is CASSPRTGLGYGYTF. CDR3 in DNA: TGTGCCAGCAGCCCCCGGACCGGACTGGGCTATGGCTACACCTTC. The chain recombines TRBV7-2 with TRBJ1-2; no firm D call. Trimming took off 5 bases at V and 4 bases at J, with 17 bases between the two ends. CDR3 length: 15 amino acids. Per the germline V gene, CDR1 is SGHTA and CDR2 is FQGNSA.

V and J are TRBV5-6 and TRBJ2-1; the D gene is possibly TRBD1 (5 bases). Germline CDR1 is SGHDT and CDR2 is YYEEEE. The CDR3 is made up of 12 amino acids. Trimming left V 0 bases short and J 15 bases short, with 13 bases between. For the CDR3, the DNA is TGTGCCAGCAGCTTGGCTCAGGGTAGGATGTTCTTC. Its protein product is CASSLAQGRMFF. Using reference TRBV5-6 and TRBJ2-1 for the parts outside the CDR3, the full variable domain is DAGVTQSPTHLIKTRGQQVTLRCSPKSGHDTVSWYQQALGQGPQFIFQYYEEEERQRGNFPDRFSGHQFPNYSSELNVNALLLGDSALYLCASSLAQGRMFFGPGTRLTVL.

The rearrangement joins TRBV28 to TRBJ2-7; D is undetermined. V shed 6 bases and J shed 6 bases, with 18 bases lying between them. The CDR3 runs 14 residues. CDR1 is MDHEN and CDR2 is SYDVKM in the germline V gene. The CDR3 nucleotides read TGTGCCAGCAGACCTAGACTCGGCCCTGGCGAGCAGTACTTC. Its protein is CASRPRLGPGEQYF.

This clone occurred once. The gene calls are TRBV7-9 and TRBJ2-5; D unresolved. This CDR3 contains 17 residues. V lost 1 base and J 5 bases, leaving 20 bases between the germline ends. Germline V CDR1 and CDR2: SEHNR, FQNEAQ (reference sequence). The CDR3 is CASSLEGIRSLLETQYF. The CDR3 DNA follows: TGTGCCAGCAGCTTAGAAGGGATTCGATCTTTACTGGAGACCCAGTACTTC. The full variable domain, completed using reference TRBV7-9 and TRBJ2-5, is DTGVSQNPRHKITKRGQNVTFRCDPISEHNRLYWYRQTLGQGPEFLTYFQNEAQLEKSRLLSDRFSAERPKGSFSTLEIQRTEQGDSAMYLCASSLEGIRSLLETQYFGPGTRLLVL.

DNA of the CDR3: TGTGCCAGCAGTTTGATGGGCGTAGAGACCCAGTACTTC. As protein: CASSLMGVETQYF. The chain carries TRBV28 and TRBJ2-5; D gene unclear. V lost 3 bases and J 4 bases, leaving 9 bases between the germline ends. Germline V CDR1 and CDR2: MDHEN, SYDVKM. There are 13 residues in the CDR3.

The chain combines TRBV2 with TRBJ1-5; a weak D match, TRBD1 (6 bases). This CDR3 is built from 15 residues. The germline gives CDR1 SNHLY, CDR2 FYNNEI. The ends were cut back, 7 bases at V and 0 bases at J, with 13 bases in the middle. The CDR3 nucleotides are TGTGCCAGCAAAAAAGTAGGGGGTAGCAATCAGCCCCAGCATTTT. Its translation is CASKKVGGSNQPQHF. The complete variable domain, with remaining parts taken from reference TRBV2 and TRBJ1-5, reads EPEVTQTPSHQVTQMGQEVILRCVPISNHLYFYWYRQILGQKVEFLVSFYNNEISEKSEIFDDQFSVERPDGSNFTLKIRSTKLEDSAMYFCASKKVGGSNQPQHFGDGTRLSIL.

This clone appeared a few times. This rearrangement joins TRBV6-1 to TRBJ2-1; D ambiguous. Trimming removed 2 bases at V and 8 bases at J, with 7 bases between. Germline CDR1 MNHNS, CDR2 SASEGT. The CDR3 sequence is 12 residues long. CDR3 DNA sequence: TGTGCCAGCAGTGAATTGGGGTATGAGCAGTTCTTC. This codes for CASSELGYEQFF.

This chain connects TRBV9 to TRBJ1-4; 7 bases align to TRBD1. This CDR3 is 15 amino acids long. Losses at the gene ends were 4 bases for V and 13 bases for J; bases not matched to a gene: 16. CDR1 is SGDLS and CDR2 is YYNGEE in the germline V gene. The CDR3 spells CASSFGTDRGRRLFF. CDR3 coding DNA: TGTGCCAGCAGCTTTGGGACAGATAGAGGCCGGAGACTGTTTTTT.

The CDR3: CASSLEGDTRAYEQYF. CDR3 coding DNA: TGCGCCAGCAGCTTGGAGGGCGATACTAGAGCCTACGAGCAGTACTTC. The chain joins TRBV5-1 to TRBJ2-7; D is perhaps TRBD2 (5 bases). V was trimmed by 0 bases and J by 2 bases, leaving 15 bases between them. Germline-derived CDR1 and CDR2 are SGHRS and YFSETQ. The CDR3 loop spans 16 amino acids.

The gene calls are TRBV28 and TRBJ1-4; D is unresolved. Germline CDR1 is MDHEN and CDR2 is SYDVKM. Deletions cut 2 bases from V and 7 bases from J, with 11 bases between. This CDR3 contains 14 residues. CDR3 sequence reads: CASSLAGSTEKLFF. The CDR3 DNA is TGTGCCAGCAGTTTAGCGGGTAGTACTGAAAAACTGTTTTTT.